This T cell receptor (beta chain) was documented in a study of cytomegalovirus exposure and HLA in healthy donors. Study findings and constraints: Among the CMV-associated chains, three were confirmed in vitro as specific for CMV antigens. Productive rates of about 90% or about 30% were seen for most TCR beta V segments in an earlier analysis.

Donors counted as nominally healthy when sampled, yet unrecorded immune exposures were likely. In the case of this clone: Its antigen is unknown.

The V gene's germline CDR1 is MNHEY and CDR2 SMNVEV (reference sequence). The CDR3 covers 16 residues. J gave up 0 bases and V 1 base, and 5 bases lay outside the gene matches. The PCR contained 60 Vbeta and 13 Jbeta primers. Authors' data handling: Roughly 11 million of the 60 million to 90 million unique TCR beta chains counted in a later analysis were shared. Libraries were prepared by immunoSEQ multiplex PCR; TCRdb keeps only in-frame clonotypes and omits some of them. The V and J calls and clone size come from that table; D and trimming were worked out from the DNA. Recorded for this sample: under 90,000 clones.

Sequenced material: PBMCs. The clonotype comes from a man aged 50 to 59 in good health and CMV-seropositive. The rearrangement joins TRBV27 to TRBJ2-7, with TRBD2 matching over 8 bases. CDR3 bases: TGTGCCAGCAGTTTATTGGCGGGAGGTTCCTCCTACGAGCAGTACTTC. Its protein is CASSLLAGGSSYEQYF.